The sequence of this T cell receptor (beta chain) was determined in a study of blood T cell repertoires in COVID-19. Overall study context: Collection of acute and convalescent COVID-19 samples took place in the United States, Italy and Spain. The cDNA or gDNA used as material had been derived from T cells, B-cell-depleted T cells, or PBMCs.

In the original workflow: Reference gene primer amplification in the assay estimated nucleated cell counts. This table comes from immunoSEQ multiplex PCR, and its TCRdb copy is limited to in-frame clones, with some not included. That table furnishes V, J and clone size, whereas the DNA furnished D and trimming. In the table there are some 150,000 clones, roughly 84% of which are singletons. The CDR3 covers 13 residues. Trimming cost V 6 bases and J 8 bases, with 11 bases left between them. Germline CDR1 and CDR2: SEHNR and FQNEAQ (reference sequence). Ages ranged from about 18 to 89 years, with residence in under 25 US areas.

The rearrangement links TRBV7-9 to TRBJ1-6, with unresolved D. What was sequenced was PBMCs or T cells enriched from blood (not recorded which). The TCR was taken from a woman in her fifties or sixties who had been exposed to COVID-19. CDR3 residues: CASREGADSPLHF. CDR3 DNA sequence: TGTGCCAGCAGGGAGGGTGCGGATTCACCCCTCCACTTT.